This record concerns one T cell receptor (beta chain) sequence. This clonotype was seen only a few times. Its specific antigen is unknown. One base away there is no much larger clone; base qualities are not given. PBMCs were isolated by Ficoll-Paque density gradient centrifugation. The reads were generated on an Illumina NovaSeq 6000. Using 5'RACE with constant-segment primers, TCRalpha and TCRbeta cDNA libraries were constructed, with sample barcodes and unique molecular identifiers added in the process. Trizol reagent was used to extract RNA from every sample. Libraries were amplified in two PCR steps, with a second sample barcode and Illumina TruSeq adapters added in the second step. Sequencing of the libraries was done on an Illumina NovaSeq, producing 2 x 150 bp paired-end reads. Per the original workflow: With migec v1.2.7, reads were demultiplexed and then collapsed into UMI-guided consensus sequences. With mixcr v2.1.11, UMI consensuses were aligned to TRA and TRB V and J templates and assembled into clonotypes. Expanded or contracted clonotypes were those called significant by both edgeR and NoisET, with noise models trained on biological replicates. edgeR calls used a false discovery rate-adjusted p below 0.01 and a log2 fold-change threshold of 1. As an exploratory analysis of dynamics, max-normalized trajectories of the 1000 most abundant clonotypes were examined by PCA with hierarchical clustering. Separately sequenced CD4+ and CD8+ repertoires were used to assign a CD4 or CD8 phenotype to each responding clone. Through fastp at Q25 and MiXCR, TCRdb rebuilt clones from the public reads, retaining in-frame beta chains. All rows with the same CDR3 protein become a single entry with the most common DNA and genes. V and J calls and clone size were set by TCRdb, not the authors. Counted in this sample were 300,000 to 400,000 distinct CDR3 sequences; approximately 15% of them appeared once. The ten largest make up about 22% of the sample.

For this chain, trimming is 10 bases at the V end and 7 bases at the J end, and the number of junction bases without a gene match is 11. From cysteine to phenylalanine, the CDR3 is 14 amino acids long. Only CDR3 DNA remains: 42 bases, in frame from the first base. The germline V gene (reference sequence) gives CDR1 as SEHNR and CDR2 as FQNEAQ. These data originate in a study of T-cell memory formation after mild COVID-19 (dated by TCRdb to the early 2020s). About the study as a whole: TCR sequence clusters from the two donors were found to be largely donor specific. In a couple of donors, T-cell clones that expanded and contracted after mild COVID-19 were followed by sequencing TCRalpha and TCRbeta repertoires longitudinally. Two young, previously healthy adult volunteers, one female and one male, were included in the cohort. Broad study findings and their caveats: Some responding clones were found in pre-infection memory, which suggests that pre-existing cross-reactive memory T cells took part in the SARS-CoV-2 response. SARS-CoV-2 specificity of the second-wave clones peaking on day 37 was not confirmed. The study included only two mild cases, and larger cohorts that include severe cases with pre-infection samples were judged to be necessary. Contracting CD4+ clones appeared mostly in the CM and EM memory subsets, whereas CD8+ clones were enriched in EMRA. From day 15 to 85, contracting clones showed balanced CD4/CD8 phenotypes, whereas a second wave of clones that expanded from day 15 to 37 leaned towards CD4+.

The receptor was isolated from a man aged 18-30 years who had mild COVID-19 (a few samples of this study predate the infection). The sample titles of this study are shuffled in the database, so cell type and time point are left out; the donor was told from shared clones. The sequence links TRBV7-9 to TRBJ2-1; TRBD1 aligns with 9 central bases. The specimen sequenced was PBMCs or a T cell subset sorted from them (not recorded which). The CDR3 protein sequence reads: CATPPGQGGNEQFF. The DNA is as follows: TGTGCCACACCCCCGGGACAGGGCGGGAATGAGCAGTTCTTC.